This TCR beta chain was documented in a study of graft-versus-host responses after intestinal transplantation. Whole-study findings and limits: The presence of high graft-versus-host to host-versus-graft clonal ratios in allografts characterized patients with graft-donor T cell macrochimerism. Recipient marrow showed GvH clones, some seen first in ileum or blood. Early HvG declines after transplant were associated with peak circulating GvH clone levels.

Sequencing was performed with immunoSEQ multiplex PCR; in TCRdb, only in-frame clones are kept and a portion is missing. The table lists tens of thousands of clones, just over 90% of them singletons. Regarding this clone: The antigen is undetermined.

This receptor was taken from a human donor who received an intestinal transplant. Here the sequenced sample was unstimulated CD8+ T cells sorted from spleen or lymph node cells, taken before intestinal transplant.

DNA for the CDR3: TGTGCCAGCAGTTACTGGACTTACACCGGGGAGCTGTTTTTT. It specifies CASSYWTYTGELFF. The gene calls are TRBV6-5 and TRBJ2-2, with D possibly being TRBD2 (5 bases). The CDR3 spans 14 residues. V dropped 1 base and J dropped 3 bases, with 6 bases sitting between them. CDR1 is MNHEY and CDR2 is SVGAGI in the germline V gene.